These 3 T cell receptor beta chains came from one sample sequenced in a study of blood T cell repertoires in COVID-19. This table comes from immunoSEQ multiplex PCR, and its TCRdb copy is limited to in-frame clones, with some not included. Seen here are 120,000 to 150,000 clones, about 89% observed once, and the top ten hold 30% to 45%. The sequencing input was peripheral blood. Every receptor here comes from a man aged 45-60 years who had recovered from COVID-19.

This clone was observed a handful of times. The V gene is TRBV4-3, the J gene TRBJ2-2; D remains unclear. Per germline, CDR1 LGHNA and CDR2 YSLEER. This CDR3 contains 16 residues. Trimming pared 0 bases from V and 2 bases from J, leaving 10 bases between. The CDR3 DNA sequence: TGCGCCAGCAGCCAAGACACAGCCAGCAACACCGGGGAGCTGTTTTTT. Amino acids: CASSQDTASNTGELFF.

The chain carries TRBV19 and TRBJ2-2; 7 bases match TRBD2. Germline CDR1 reads LNHDA; CDR2 reads SQIVND (reference sequence). V was clipped by 6 bases and J by 0 bases; unmatched bases: 1. The CDR3 consists of 14 residues. The DNA of the CDR3 is TGTGCCAGTAGCCTAGCGGCGAACACCGGGGAGCTGTTTTTT. This sequence encodes CASSLAANTGELFF.

This clone was detected only once. The genes are TRBV27 and TRBJ2-1, with 8 bases matching TRBD1. The germline CDR1 and CDR2 sequences are MNHEY and SMNVEV (reference sequence). The CDR3 totals 16 residues. V shed 1 base, J shed 8 bases, and the junction held 10 bases outside the gene matches. The CDR3 nucleotides read TGTGCCAGCAGTTTATTTTGGACAGGGAGGTCGGATGAGCAGTTCTTC. Its protein is CASSLFWTGRSDEQFF.